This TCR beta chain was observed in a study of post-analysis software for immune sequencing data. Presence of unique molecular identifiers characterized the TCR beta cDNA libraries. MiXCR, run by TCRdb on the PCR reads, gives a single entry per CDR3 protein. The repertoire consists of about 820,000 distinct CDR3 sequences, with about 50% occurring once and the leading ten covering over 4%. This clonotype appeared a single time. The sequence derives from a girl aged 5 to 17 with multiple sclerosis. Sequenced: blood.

DNA of the CDR3: TGTGCCAGCAGCTTAACTGCCTACGGTGCACCCCTCCACTTT. Protein product: CASSLTAYGAPLHF. V and J are TRBV7-3 and TRBJ1-6; D ambiguous. Germline V gene sequence: CDR1 SGHTA, CDR2 FQGTGA. V dropped 0 bases and J dropped 11 bases, with 11 bases sitting between them. The CDR3 spans 14 residues.